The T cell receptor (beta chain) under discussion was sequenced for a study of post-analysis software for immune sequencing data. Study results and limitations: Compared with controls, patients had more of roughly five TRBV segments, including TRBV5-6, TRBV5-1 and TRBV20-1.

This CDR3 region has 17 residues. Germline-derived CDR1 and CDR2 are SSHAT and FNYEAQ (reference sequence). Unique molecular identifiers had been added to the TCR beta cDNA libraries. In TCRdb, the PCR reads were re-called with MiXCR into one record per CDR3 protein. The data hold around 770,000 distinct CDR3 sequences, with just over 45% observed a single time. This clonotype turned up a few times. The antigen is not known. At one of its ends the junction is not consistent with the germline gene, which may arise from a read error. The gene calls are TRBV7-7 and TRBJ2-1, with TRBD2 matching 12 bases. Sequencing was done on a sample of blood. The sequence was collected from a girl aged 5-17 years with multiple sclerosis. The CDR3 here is CASSLGPLAGGPDEQFF. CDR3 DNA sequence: TGTGCTAGCAGCTTAGGCCCACTAGCGGGAGGCCCGGATGAGCAGTTCTTC. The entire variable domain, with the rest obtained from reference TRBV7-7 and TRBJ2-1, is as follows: GAGVSQSPRYKVTKRGQDVTLRCDPISSHATLYWYQQALGQGPEFLTYFNYEAQPDKSGLPSDRFSAERPEGSISTLTIQRTEQRDSAMYRCASSLGPLAGGPDEQFFGPGTRLTVL.